This T cell receptor beta chain was recovered during a study of T cell responses to AZD1222 COVID-19 vaccine (dated by TCRdb to 2020 to 2022). With respect to the entire study: AZD1222 recipients whose second dose came at about 4 weeks and those whose second dose came at about 12 weeks were combined into one group, since spike-specific TCR depth and breadth did not differ between the two schedules. Trial participants were enrolled by age into subgroups of 18-55, 56-69 and 70-plus years, and around 150, 28 and 57 TCR-sequenced participants, respectively, were included in these subgroups. TCR sequencing was performed for over 230 trial participants, of whom around 210 were given two doses of AZD1222 and some 26 were given two doses of MenACWY control vaccine.

The intended sense of this specimen's time point label: baseline before first vaccination. Vaccinee samples were obtained from the UK trials COV001 and COV002, which included a single-blind randomized controlled phase 2/3 trial of AZD1222 (ChAdOx1 nCoV-19) in healthy adults. For TCRbeta chain sequencing, PBMC samples from trial participants were taken at day 0 and at day 28 after the second dose. As to this clone: The specificity of this receptor is unknown. No base quality information exists; no much larger clone differs at one position.

General study outcomes and caveats: In the small 56-69-year group, the increase in depth fell short of significance, most likely because of low power. Because no day 14 peak-response samples were available, repertoires were characterized only after the peak T cell response. Reportedly, close to half of the unique spike-specific TCRs recognized epitopes lying outside the regions that are mutated in the B.1.351 and B.1.1.7 variants. Conclusions about previously exposed vaccinees are limited, since just 5 to 7 AZD1222 recipients were seropositive for SARS-CoV-2 at baseline. CD4 TCRs associated with the vaccine covered the entire spike protein, and the dominant responses were in regions 160-218 and 743-854. Participants were mostly white British and included more females than males, and it was suggested by the authors that clonal diversity may have been underestimated. After two AZD1222 doses, spike-specific TCR breadth and depth were significantly higher than at day 0 and than in MenACWY recipients.

The CDR3 regions of human TCRbeta chains were subjected to immunosequencing. The source study handled its data this way. TCRs in the repertoires were compared against a reference library of SARS-CoV-2-specific TCRs that had been generated with the MIRA antigen-specificity platform. Breadth was defined as the fraction of unique TCRs that were SARS-CoV-2-associated, and depth was defined as the fraction of total T cells that were SARS-CoV-2-associated. Using the MIRA data, each spike-specific TCR was assigned both to the spike region to which the TCR was reactive and to a CD4 or CD8 class. Log10-transformed breadth and depth values were compared by one-way ANOVA with Sidak's multiple comparisons tests. What TCRdb holds here is the immuneACCESS table cut down to in-frame rearrangements. Part of the clones is not present; checked against another copy, under half of the missing clones reflect an unresolved V gene, and the others are unexplained. Clonal size and the V and J genes are those of that table, whereas D and trimming came from the DNA. The sample includes about 150,000 clones, with 70% to 90% observed a single time. The ten largest clones represent 5.1% of the sample.

Trimming costs V 1 base and J 4 bases, and their ends lie 8 bases apart. The CDR3 covers 14 residues, taking in both the cysteine and the phenylalanine. The only DNA kept is the CDR3, 42 bases in frame from the first base. The germline V gene gives CDR1 as MNHNS and CDR2 as SASEGT. The material sequenced was peripheral blood, taken on day 0 of AZD1222 vaccination. The receptor was isolated from an adult in good health. The chain is assembled from TRBV6-1 and TRBJ2-1, with no confident D gene call. The DNA sequence is TGTGCCAGCAGTGAAGGATTTCCTTACAATGAGCAGTTCTTC. It translates to CASSEGFPYNEQFF.